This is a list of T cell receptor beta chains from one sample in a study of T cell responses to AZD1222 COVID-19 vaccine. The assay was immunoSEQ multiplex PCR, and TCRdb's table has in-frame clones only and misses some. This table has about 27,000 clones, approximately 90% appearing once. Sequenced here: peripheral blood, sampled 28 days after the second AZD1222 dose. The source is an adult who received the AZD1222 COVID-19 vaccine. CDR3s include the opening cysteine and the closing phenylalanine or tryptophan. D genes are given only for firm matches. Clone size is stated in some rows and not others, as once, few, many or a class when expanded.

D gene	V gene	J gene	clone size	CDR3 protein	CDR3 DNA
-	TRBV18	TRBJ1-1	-	CASSPGGAEAFF	TGTGCCAGCTCACCAGGAGGGGCTGAAGCTTTCTTT
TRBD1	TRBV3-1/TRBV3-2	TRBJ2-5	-	CASSWTGASETQYF	TGTGCCAGCAGCTGGACAGGGGCTTCAGAGACCCAGTACTTC
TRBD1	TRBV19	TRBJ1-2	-	CASSGLRGQGRANYGYTF	TGTGCCAGTAGTGGTTTACGGGGACAGGGACGCGCTAACTATGGCTACACCTTC
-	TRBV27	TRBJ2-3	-	CASSLIPFRGDTQYF	TGTGCCAGCAGTTTAATCCCATTCCGGGGGGATACGCAGTATTTT
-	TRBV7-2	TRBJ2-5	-	CASSPRAGETQYF	TGTGCCAGCAGCCCGAGGGCCGGGGAGACCCAGTACTTC
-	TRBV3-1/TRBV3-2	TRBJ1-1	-	CASSPKAKENTEAFF	TGTGCCAGCAGCCCTAAGGCTAAGGAAAACACTGAAGCTTTCTTT
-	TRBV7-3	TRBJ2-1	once	CASSGTGLVQFF	TGTGCCAGCAGCGGAACAGGGCTTGTGCAGTTCTTC
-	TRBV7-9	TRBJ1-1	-	CASSPTRTVNTEAFF	TGTGCCAGCAGCCCAACCCGGACAGTAAACACTGAAGCTTTCTTT
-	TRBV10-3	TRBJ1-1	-	CAISEAPYTEAFF	TGTGCCATCAGTGAAGCTCCCTACACAGAAGCTTTCTTT
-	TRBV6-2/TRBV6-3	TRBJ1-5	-	CASSYGSGVGPQHF	TGTGCCAGCAGTTACGGGTCGGGGGTCGGGCCCCAGCATTTT
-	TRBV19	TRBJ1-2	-	CASEGVTNYGYTF	TGTGCCAGCGAGGGGGTTACTAACTATGGCTACACCTTC
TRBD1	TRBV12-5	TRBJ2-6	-	CASGPTPRDREKPTRTGANVLTF	TGTGCTAGTGGTCCCACCCCCCGGGACAGGGAAAAACCCACCCGGACTGGGGCCAACGTCCTGACTTTC
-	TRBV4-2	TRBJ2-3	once	CASSQAPGLTSDTQYF	TGTGCCAGCAGCCAAGCACCGGGACTGACTTCAGATACGCAGTATTTT
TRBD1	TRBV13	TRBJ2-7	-	CASSLVPGQGGEQYF	TGTGCCAGCAGCTTAGTGCCGGGACAGGGGGGCGAGCAGTACTTC
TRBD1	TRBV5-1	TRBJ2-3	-	CASNGQVTDTQYF	TGCGCCAGCAACGGACAGGTCACAGATACGCAGTATTTT
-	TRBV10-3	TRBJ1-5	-	CAISDLAENQPQHF	TGTGCCATCAGTGATTTGGCGGAGAATCAGCCCCAGCATTTT
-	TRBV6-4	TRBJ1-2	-	CASILRENLTNYGYTF	TGTGCCAGCATCCTCAGAGAGAACTTAACTAACTATGGCTACACCTTC
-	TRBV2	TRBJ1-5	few	CASSVQTGGGNQPQHF	TGTGCCAGCAGTGTTCAGACAGGAGGGGGCAATCAGCCCCAGCATTTT
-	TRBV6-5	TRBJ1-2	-	CASSNKVNYGYTF	TGTGCCAGCAGTAACAAGGTCAACTATGGCTACACCTTC
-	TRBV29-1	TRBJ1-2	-	CSVVTDVYTF	TGCAGCGTTGTTACAGATGTCTACACCTTC
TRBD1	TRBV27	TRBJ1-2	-	CASRYQTGTHYGYTF	TGTGCCAGCAGATACCAGACAGGGACTCACTATGGCTACACCTTC
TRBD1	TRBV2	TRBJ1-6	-	CASTLGVPGGSPLHF	TGTGCCAGCACCCTGGGGGTCCCAGGGGGTTCACCCCTCCACTTT
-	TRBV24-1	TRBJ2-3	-	CATAGSTDTQYF	TGTGCCACCGCTGGGAGCACAGATACGCAGTATTTT
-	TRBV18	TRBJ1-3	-	CASSMPGARSGNTIYF	TGTGCCAGCTCAATGCCAGGGGCAAGGTCTGGAAACACCATATATTTT